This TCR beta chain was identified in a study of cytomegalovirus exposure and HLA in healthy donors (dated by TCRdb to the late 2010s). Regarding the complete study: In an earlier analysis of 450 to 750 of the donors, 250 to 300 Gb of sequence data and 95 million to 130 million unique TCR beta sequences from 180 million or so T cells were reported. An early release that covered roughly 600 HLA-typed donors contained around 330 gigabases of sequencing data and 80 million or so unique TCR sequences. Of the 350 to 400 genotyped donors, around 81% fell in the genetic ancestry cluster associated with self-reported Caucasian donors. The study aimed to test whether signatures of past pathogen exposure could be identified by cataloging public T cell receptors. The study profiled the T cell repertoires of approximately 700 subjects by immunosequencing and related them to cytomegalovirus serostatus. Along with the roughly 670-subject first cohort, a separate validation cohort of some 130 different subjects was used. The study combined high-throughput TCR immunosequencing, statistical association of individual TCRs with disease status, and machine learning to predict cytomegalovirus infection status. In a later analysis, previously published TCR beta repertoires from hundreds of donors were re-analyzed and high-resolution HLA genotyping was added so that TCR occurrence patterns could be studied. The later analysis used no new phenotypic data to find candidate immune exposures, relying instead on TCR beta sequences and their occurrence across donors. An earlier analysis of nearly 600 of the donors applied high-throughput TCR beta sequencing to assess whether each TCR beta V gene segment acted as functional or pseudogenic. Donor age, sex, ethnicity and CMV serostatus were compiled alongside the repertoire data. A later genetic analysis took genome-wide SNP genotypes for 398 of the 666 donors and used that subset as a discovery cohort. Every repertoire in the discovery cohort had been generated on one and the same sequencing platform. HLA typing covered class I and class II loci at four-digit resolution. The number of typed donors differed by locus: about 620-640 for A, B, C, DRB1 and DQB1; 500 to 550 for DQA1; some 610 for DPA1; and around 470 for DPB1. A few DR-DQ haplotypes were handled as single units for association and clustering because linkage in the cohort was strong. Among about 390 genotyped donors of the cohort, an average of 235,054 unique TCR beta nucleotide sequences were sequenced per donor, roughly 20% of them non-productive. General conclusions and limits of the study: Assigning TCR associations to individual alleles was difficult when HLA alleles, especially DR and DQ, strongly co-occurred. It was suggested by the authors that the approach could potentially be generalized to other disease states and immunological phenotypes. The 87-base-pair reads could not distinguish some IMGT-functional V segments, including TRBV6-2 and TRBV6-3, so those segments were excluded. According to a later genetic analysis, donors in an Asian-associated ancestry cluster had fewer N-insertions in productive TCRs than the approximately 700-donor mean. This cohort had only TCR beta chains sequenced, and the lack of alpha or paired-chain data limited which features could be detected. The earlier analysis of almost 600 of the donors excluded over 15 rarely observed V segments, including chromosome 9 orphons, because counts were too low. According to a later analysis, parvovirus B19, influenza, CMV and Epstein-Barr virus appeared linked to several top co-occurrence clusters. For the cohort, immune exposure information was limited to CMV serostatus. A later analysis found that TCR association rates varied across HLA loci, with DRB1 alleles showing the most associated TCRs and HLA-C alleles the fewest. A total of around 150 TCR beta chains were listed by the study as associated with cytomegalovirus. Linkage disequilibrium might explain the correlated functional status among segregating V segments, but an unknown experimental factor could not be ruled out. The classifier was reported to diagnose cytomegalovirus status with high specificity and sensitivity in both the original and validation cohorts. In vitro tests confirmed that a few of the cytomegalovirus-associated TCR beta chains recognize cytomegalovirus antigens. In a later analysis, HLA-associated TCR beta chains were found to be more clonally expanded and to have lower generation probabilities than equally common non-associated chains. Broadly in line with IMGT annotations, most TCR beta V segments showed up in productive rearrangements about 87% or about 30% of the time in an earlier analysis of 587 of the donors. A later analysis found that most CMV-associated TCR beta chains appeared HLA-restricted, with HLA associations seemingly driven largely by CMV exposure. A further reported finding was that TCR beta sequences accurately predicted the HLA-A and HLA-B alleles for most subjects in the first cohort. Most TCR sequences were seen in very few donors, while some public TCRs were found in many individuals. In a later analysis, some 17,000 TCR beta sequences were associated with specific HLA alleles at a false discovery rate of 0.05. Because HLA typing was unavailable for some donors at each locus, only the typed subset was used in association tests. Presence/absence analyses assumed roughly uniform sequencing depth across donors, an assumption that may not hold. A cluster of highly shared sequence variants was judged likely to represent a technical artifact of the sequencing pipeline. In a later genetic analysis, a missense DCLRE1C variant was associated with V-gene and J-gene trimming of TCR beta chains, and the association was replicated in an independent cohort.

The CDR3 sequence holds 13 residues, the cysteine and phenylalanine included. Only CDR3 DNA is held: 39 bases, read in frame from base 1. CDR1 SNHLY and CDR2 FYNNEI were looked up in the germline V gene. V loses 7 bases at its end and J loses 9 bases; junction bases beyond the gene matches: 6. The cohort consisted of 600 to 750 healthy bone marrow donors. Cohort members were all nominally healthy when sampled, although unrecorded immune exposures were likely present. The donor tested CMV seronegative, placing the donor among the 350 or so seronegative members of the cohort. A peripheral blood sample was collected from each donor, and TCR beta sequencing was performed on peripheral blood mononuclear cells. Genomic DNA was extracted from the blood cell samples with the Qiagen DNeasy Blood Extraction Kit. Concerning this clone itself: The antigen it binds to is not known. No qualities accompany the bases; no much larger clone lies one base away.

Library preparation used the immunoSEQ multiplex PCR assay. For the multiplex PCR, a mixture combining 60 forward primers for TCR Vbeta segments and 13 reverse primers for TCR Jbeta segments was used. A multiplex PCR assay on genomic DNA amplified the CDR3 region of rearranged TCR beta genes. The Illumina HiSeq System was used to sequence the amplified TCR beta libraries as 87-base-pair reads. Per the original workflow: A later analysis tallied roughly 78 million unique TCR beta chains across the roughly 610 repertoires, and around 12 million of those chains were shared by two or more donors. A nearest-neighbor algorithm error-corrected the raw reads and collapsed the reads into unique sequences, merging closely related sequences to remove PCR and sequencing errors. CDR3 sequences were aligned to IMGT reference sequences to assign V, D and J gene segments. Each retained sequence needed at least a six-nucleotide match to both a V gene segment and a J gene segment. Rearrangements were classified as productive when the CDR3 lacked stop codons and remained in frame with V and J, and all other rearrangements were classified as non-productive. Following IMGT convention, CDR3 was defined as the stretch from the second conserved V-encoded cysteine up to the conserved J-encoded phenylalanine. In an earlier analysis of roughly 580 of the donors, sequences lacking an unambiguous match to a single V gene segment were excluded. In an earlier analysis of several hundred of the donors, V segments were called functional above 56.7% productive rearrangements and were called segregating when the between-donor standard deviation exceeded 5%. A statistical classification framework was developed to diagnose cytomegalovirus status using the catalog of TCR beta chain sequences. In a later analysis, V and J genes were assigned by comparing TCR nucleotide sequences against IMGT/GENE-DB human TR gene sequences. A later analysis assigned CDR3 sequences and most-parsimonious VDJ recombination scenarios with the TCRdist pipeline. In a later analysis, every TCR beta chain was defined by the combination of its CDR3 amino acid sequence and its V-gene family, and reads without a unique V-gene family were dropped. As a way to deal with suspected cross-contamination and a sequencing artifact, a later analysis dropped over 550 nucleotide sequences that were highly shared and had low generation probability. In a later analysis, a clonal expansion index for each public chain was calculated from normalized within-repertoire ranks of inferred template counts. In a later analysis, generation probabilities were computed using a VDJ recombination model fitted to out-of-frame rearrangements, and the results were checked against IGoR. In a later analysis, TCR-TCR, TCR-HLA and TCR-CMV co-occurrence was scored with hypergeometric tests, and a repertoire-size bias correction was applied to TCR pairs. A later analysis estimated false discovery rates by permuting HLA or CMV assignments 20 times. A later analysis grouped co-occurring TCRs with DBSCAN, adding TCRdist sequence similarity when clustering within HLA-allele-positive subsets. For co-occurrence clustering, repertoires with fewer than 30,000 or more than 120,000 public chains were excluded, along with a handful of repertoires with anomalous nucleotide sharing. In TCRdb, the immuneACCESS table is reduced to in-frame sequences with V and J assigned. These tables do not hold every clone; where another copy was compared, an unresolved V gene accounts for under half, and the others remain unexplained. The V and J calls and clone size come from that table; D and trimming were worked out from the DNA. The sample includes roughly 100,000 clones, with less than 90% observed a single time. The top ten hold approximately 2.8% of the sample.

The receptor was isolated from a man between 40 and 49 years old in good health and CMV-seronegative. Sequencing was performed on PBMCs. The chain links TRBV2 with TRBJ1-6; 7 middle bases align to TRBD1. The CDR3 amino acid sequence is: CASTGTVFSPLHF. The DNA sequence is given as TGTGCCAGCACCGGGACAGTTTTTTCACCCCTCCACTTT.